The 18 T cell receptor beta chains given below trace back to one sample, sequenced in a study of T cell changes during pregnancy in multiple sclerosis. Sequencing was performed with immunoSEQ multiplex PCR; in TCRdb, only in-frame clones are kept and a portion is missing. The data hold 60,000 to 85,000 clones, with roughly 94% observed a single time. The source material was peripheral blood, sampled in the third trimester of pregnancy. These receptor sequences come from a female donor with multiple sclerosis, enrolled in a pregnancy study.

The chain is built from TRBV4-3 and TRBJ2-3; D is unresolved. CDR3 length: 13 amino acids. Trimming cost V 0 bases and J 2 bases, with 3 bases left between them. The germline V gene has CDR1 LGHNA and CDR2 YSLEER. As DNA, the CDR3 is TGCGCCAGCAGCCAAGAACTCACAGATACGCAGTATTTT. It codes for CASSQELTDTQYF.

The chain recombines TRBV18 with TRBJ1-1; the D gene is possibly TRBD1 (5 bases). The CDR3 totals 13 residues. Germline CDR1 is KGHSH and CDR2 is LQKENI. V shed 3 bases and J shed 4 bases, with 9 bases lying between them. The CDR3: CASSPGTGTEAFF. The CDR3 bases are TGTGCCAGCTCACCTGGTACAGGCACTGAAGCTTTCTTT.

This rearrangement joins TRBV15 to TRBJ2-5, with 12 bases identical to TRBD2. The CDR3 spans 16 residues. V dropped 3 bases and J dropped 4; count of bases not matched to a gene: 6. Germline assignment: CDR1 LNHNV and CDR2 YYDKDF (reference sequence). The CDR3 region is CATSSTSGGMTETQYF. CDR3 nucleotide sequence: TGTGCCACCAGCAGCACTAGCGGGGGGATGACAGAGACCCAGTACTTC.

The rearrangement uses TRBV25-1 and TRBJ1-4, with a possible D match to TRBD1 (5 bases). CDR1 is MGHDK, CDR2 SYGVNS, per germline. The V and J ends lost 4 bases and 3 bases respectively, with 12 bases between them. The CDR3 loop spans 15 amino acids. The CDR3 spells CASSARTGANEKLFF. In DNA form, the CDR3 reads TGTGCCAGCAGTGCTCGGACGGGGGCTAATGAAAAACTGTTTTTT. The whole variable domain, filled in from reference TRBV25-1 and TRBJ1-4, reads EADIYQTPRYLVIGTGKKITLECSQTMGHDKMYWYQQDPGMELHLIHYSYGVNSTEKGDLSSESTVSRIRTEHFPLTLESARPSHTSQYLCASSARTGANEKLFFGSGTQLSVL.

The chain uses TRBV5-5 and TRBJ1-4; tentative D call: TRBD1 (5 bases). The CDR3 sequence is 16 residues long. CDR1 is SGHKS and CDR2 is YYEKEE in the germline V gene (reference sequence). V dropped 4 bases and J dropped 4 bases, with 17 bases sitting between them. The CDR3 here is CASSPTDRTRNEKLFF. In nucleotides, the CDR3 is TGTGCCAGCAGCCCGACCGACAGAACGCGTAATGAAAAACTGTTTTTT.

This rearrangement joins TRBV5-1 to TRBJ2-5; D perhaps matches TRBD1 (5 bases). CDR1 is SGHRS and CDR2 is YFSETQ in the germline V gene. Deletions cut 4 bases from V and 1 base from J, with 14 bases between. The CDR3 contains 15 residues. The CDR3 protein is CASSPALTAQETQYF. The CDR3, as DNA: TGCGCCAGCAGCCCCGCCTTGACAGCCCAAGAGACCCAGTACTTC.

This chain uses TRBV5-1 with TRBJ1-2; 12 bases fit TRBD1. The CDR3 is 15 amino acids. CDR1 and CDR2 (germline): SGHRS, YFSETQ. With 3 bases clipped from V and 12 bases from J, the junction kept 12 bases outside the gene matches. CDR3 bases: TGCGCCAGCAGCTCAGACCCGGGACAGGGGGCTACCAACACCTTC. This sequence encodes CASSSDPGQGATNTF.

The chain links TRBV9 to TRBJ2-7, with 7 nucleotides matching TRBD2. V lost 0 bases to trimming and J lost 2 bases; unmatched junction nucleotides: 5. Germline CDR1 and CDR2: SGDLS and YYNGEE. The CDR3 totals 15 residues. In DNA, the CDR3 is TGTGCCAGCAGCGTAGGTGAAGCGGGGCCCTACGAGCAGTACTTC. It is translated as CASSVGEAGPYEQYF.

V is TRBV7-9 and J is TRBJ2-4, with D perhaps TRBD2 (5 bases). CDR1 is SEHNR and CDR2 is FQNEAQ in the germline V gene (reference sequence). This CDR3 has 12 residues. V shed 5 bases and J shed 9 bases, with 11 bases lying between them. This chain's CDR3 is CASSPGGIIQYF. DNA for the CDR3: TGTGCCAGCAGCCCAGGAGGTATCATTCAGTACTTC.

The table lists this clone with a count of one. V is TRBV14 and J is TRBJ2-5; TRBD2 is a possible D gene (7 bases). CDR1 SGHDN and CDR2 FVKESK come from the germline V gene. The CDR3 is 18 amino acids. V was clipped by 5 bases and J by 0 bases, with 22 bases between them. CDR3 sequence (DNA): TGTGCCAGCAGCTTCCAGGGGAGGGGGGGCCTGTACCAAGAGACCCAGTACTTC. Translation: CASSFQGRGGLYQETQYF.

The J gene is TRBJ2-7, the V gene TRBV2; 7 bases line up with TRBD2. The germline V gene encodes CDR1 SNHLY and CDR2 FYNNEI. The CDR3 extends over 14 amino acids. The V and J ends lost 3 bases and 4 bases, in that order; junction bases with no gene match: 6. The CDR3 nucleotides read TGTGCCAGCAGTGATCCGGGGGGTGGGTACGAGCAGTACTTC. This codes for CASSDPGGGYEQYF.

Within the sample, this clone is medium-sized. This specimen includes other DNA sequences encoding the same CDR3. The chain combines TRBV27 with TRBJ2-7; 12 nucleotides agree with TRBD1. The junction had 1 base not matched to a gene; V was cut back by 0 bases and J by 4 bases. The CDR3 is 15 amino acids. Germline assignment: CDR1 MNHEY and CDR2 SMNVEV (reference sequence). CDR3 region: CASSLSGQGAYEQYF. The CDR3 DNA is TGTGCCAGCAGTTTATCGGGACAGGGGGCTTACGAGCAGTACTTC.

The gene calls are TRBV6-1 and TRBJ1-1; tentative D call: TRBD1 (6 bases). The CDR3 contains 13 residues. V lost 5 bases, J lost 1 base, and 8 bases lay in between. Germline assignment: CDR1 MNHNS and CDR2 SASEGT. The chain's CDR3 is CASSTGQNTEAFF. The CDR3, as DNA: TGTGCCAGCAGTACAGGGCAGAACACTGAAGCTTTCTTT.

CDR3 residues: CASTESGTGSTEAFF. The DNA of the CDR3 is TGTGCCAGCACCGAAAGTGGGACAGGGAGCACTGAAGCTTTCTTT. The rearrangement joins TRBV4-2 to TRBJ1-1, with 9 bases aligning to TRBD1. The germline CDR1 and CDR2 sequences are LGHNA and YNFKEQ. The V segment lost 7 bases and the J segment 4 bases; nucleotides outside the gene matches: 10. CDR3 length: 15 amino acids.

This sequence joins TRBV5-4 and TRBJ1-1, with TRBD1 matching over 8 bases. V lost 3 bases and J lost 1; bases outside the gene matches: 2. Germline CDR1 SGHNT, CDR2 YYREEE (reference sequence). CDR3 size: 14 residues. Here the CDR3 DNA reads TGTGCCAGCAGCTCCGGACAGGGGAACACTGAAGCTTTCTTT. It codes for CASSSGQGNTEAFF. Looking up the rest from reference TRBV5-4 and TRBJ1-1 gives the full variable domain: ETGVTQSPTHLIKTRGQQVTLRCSSQSGHNTVSWYQQALGQGPQFIFQYYREEENGRGNFPPRFSGLQFPNYSSELNVNALELDDSALYLCASSSGQGNTEAFFGQGTRLTVV.

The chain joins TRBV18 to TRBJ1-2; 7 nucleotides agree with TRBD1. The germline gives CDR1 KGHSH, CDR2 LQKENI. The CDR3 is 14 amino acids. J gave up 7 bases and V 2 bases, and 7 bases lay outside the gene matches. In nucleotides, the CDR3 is TGTGCCAGCTCACCAGGGACAGCAGGCAGTGGCTACACCTTC. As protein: CASSPGTAGSGYTF.

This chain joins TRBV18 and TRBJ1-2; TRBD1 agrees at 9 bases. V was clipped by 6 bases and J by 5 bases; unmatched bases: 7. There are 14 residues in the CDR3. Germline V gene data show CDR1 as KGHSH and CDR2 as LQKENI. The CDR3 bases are TGTGCCAGCTCTCCTTCCGGACAGGGGTATGGCTACACCTTC. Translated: CASSPSGQGYGYTF.

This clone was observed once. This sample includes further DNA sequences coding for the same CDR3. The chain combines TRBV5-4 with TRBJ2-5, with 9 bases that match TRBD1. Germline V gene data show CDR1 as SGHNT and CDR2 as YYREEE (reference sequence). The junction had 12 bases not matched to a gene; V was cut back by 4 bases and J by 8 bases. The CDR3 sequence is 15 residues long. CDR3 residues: CASSGHRGQIETQYF. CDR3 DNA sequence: TGTGCCAGCAGCGGGCACAGGGGGCAAATTGAAACCCAGTACTTC.